These T cell receptor beta chains were read from a single sample in a study of OX40 agonist ivuxolimab in advanced cancers. Produced via immunoSEQ multiplex PCR; TCRdb's table is partial and in-frame only. The data hold more than 50,000 clones, with approximately 85% observed a single time. The sequenced sample was CD4+ or CD8+ T cells sorted from blood, obtained in a trial of the OX40 agonist ivuxolimab. Receptors originate from an adult with an advanced solid tumor such as melanoma, head and neck, liver or kidney cancer. The CDR3 runs from the conserved cysteine through the conserved F or W. The D gene is left open where the match is weak. The size field is filled for only some rows; it gives once, few, many or a size class.

D gene	clone size	J gene	V gene	CDR3 protein	CDR3 DNA
NA	NA	TRBJ1-1	TRBV2	CASSLQGSGGEAFF	TGTGCCAGCAGTCTCCAGGGTTCTGGGGGGGAAGCTTTCTTT
NA	NA	TRBJ2-5	TRBV30	CAWSVHLGGQETQYF	TGTGCCTGGAGTGTTCACTTAGGGGGGCAAGAGACCCAGTACTTC
NA	NA	TRBJ1-3	TRBV18	CASSPASGNTIYF	TGTGCCAGCTCCCCGGCCTCTGGAAACACCATATATTTT
NA	NA	TRBJ1-5	TRBV7-2	CASSPHSGTNQPQHF	TGTGCCAGCAGCCCTCACTCGGGGACTAATCAGCCCCAGCATTTT
NA	NA	TRBJ1-5	TRBV5-1	CASSLWGGDQPQHF	TGCGCCAGCAGCTTGTGGGGGGGCGATCAGCCCCAGCATTTT
NA	NA	TRBJ1-5	TRBV19	CASGGRLNQPQHF	TGTGCCAGTGGGGGACGGCTCAATCAGCCCCAGCATTTT
NA	NA	TRBJ2-7	TRBV5-1	CASSLGTPSYEQYF	TGCGCCAGCAGCTTGGGTACCCCCTCCTACGAGCAGTACTTC
TRBD1	NA	TRBJ2-7	TRBV4-2	CASSQPGTGGYEQYF	TGTGCCAGCAGCCAGCCGGGGACAGGGGGTTACGAGCAGTACTTC
TRBD1	NA	TRBJ1-2	TRBV5-6	CASSLRGQGTYGYTF	TGTGCCAGCAGCTTGAGGGGACAGGGGACCTATGGCTACACCTTC
TRBD2	NA	TRBJ2-3	TRBV6-4	CASSDRGGRTDTQYF	TGTGCCAGCAGTGACCGGGGGGGCCGTACAGATACGCAGTATTTT
TRBD2	NA	TRBJ2-2	TRBV7-8	CASSLSLAGPTGELFF	TGTGCCAGCAGCTTAAGCCTAGCGGGCCCCACCGGGGAGCTGTTTTTT
NA	NA	TRBJ1-6	TRBV28	CASSLPRTNSPLHF	TGTGCCAGCAGTTTACCCAGGACTAATTCACCCCTCCACTTT
TRBD1	once	TRBJ2-1	TRBV7-2	CASSRSTGDNEQFF	TGTGCCAGCAGCCGATCGACAGGGGACAATGAGCAGTTCTTC
NA	NA	TRBJ2-7	TRBV5-6	CASSQYSYEQYF	TGTGCCAGCAGTCAATACTCCTACGAGCAGTACTTC
TRBD1	NA	TRBJ2-7	TRBV6-1	CASRNQGAFLNEQYF	TGTGCCAGCAGGAATCAGGGGGCTTTTCTAAACGAGCAGTACTTC
NA	NA	TRBJ1-5	TRBV6-6	CASSFGQNQPQHF	TGTGCCAGCAGTTTTGGACAAAATCAGCCCCAGCATTTT
TRBD2	NA	TRBJ2-5	TRBV11-3	CASSPDGGVGETQYF	TGTGCCAGCAGCCCCGATGGGGGGGTCGGGGAGACCCAGTACTTC
NA	NA	TRBJ1-2	TRBV11-2	CASSSSGPGYNYGYTF	TGTGCCAGCAGCTCCTCGGGCCCCGGGTACAACTATGGCTACACCTTC
TRBD2	NA	TRBJ2-3	TRBV5-8	CASSLEYGGGALNTQYF	TGTGCCAGCAGCTTGGAGTATGGCGGGGGGGCCTTAAATACGCAGTATTTT
NA	NA	TRBJ1-4	TRBV9	CASSARWGEKLFF	TGTGCCAGCAGCGCCCGGTGGGGGGAAAAACTGTTTTTT
NA	NA	TRBJ2-5	TRBV7-2	CASTYPVGSYPEPQYF	TGTGCCAGCACCTACCCGGTGGGGAGCTATCCAGAGCCCCAGTACTTC
NA	few	TRBJ2-1	TRBV27	CASKRWGGDNEQFF	TGTGCCAGCAAACGCTGGGGCGGAGACAATGAGCAGTTCTTC
NA	once	TRBJ1-2	TRBV5-1	CASSLGHAFDYGYTF	TGCGCCAGCAGCCTGGGACACGCCTTTGACTATGGCTACACCTTC
NA	NA	TRBJ2-5	TRBV28	CASSTAPGLKETQYF	TGTGCCAGCAGTACTGCCCCGGGCCTAAAGGAGACCCAGTACTTC
TRBD1	NA	TRBJ1-2	TRBV6-1	CASSPETGDYGYTF	TGTGCCAGCAGTCCAGAGACAGGGGACTATGGCTACACCTTC
NA	NA	TRBJ1-1	TRBV2	CASRVGFALLAFF	TGTGCCAGCAGGGTCGGGTTCGCTCTGTTGGCTTTCTTT
NA	NA	TRBJ2-1	TRBV10-3	CAISFQGGNEQFF	TGTGCCATCAGTTTTCAGGGGGGGAATGAGCAGTTCTTC
NA	NA	TRBJ2-5	TRBV11-3	CASSLGLTGVDQETQYF	TGTGCCAGCAGCTTAGGCCTGACGGGGGTCGACCAAGAGACCCAGTACTTC
NA	NA	TRBJ2-1	TRBV29-1	CSVEGGYNEQFF	TGCAGCGTTGAAGGGGGTTACAATGAGCAGTTCTTC
NA	NA	TRBJ2-7	TRBV28	CASSFGGNEQYF	TGTGCCAGCAGTTTTGGAGGGAACGAGCAGTACTTC
NA	NA	TRBJ2-7	TRBV18	CASSPLPGTSSYEQYF	TGTGCCAGCTCACCACTCCCCGGGACAAGCTCCTACGAGCAGTACTTC
TRBD1	NA	TRBJ1-1	TRBV7-2	CASSADRLNTEAFF	TGTGCCAGCAGCGCGGACAGGTTGAACACTGAAGCTTTCTTT
NA	NA	TRBJ2-1	TRBV30	CAWRATVEFF	TGTGCCTGGAGGGCCACCGTGGAGTTCTTC
NA	NA	TRBJ1-3	TRBV7-8	CASSPRTGNTIYF	TGTGCCAGCAGCCCACGGACAGGAAACACCATATATTTT
TRBD2	NA	TRBJ2-1	TRBV7-6	CASKAQAGGTNEQFF	TGTGCCAGCAAAGCCCAAGCGGGGGGCACGAATGAGCAGTTCTTC
TRBD1	NA	TRBJ1-4	TRBV5-8	CASSPREGTGKLFF	TGTGCCAGCAGCCCCCGTGAGGGGACAGGAAAACTGTTTTTT
TRBD2	NA	TRBJ2-7	TRBV5-1	CASSPDRGDYEQYF	TGCGCCAGCAGCCCGGACCGGGGGGACTACGAGCAGTACTTC
NA	NA	TRBJ2-5	TRBV7-2	CASSPQAFQETQYF	TGTGCCAGCAGCCCCCAAGCCTTCCAAGAGACCCAGTACTTC
TRBD1	NA	TRBJ2-3	TRBV2	CASSAGQSTDTQYF	TGTGCCAGCAGTGCGGGACAGAGCACAGATACGCAGTATTTT
NA	NA	TRBJ1-2	TRBV2	CASSDPSRVHYGYTF	TGTGCCAGCAGCGATCCATCTAGGGTTCACTATGGCTACACCTTC
TRBD1	NA	TRBJ1-4	TRBV7-8	CASSIGGLREKLFF	TGTGCCAGCAGCATAGGGGGCCTCAGGGAAAAACTGTTTTTT
NA	NA	TRBJ2-5	TRBV7-9	CASSPGQPRETQYF	TGTGCCAGCAGCCCCGGACAGCCGCGAGAGACCCAGTACTTC
NA	NA	TRBJ2-7	TRBV10-3	CAISESMDTYEQYF	TGTGCCATCAGTGAGTCGATGGATACCTACGAGCAGTACTTC
NA	NA	TRBJ2-5	TRBV11-3	CASSLGGAGGETQYF	TGTGCCAGCAGCTTAGGGGGCGCGGGCGGAGAGACCCAGTACTTC
NA	NA	TRBJ1-1	TRBV7-7	CASSLAFRVNTEAFF	TGTGCTAGCAGCTTAGCCTTCCGGGTGAACACTGAAGCTTTCTTT
NA	NA	TRBJ2-1	TRBV11-1	CASSLGTTQNEQFF	TGTGCCAGCAGCTTAGGGACAACCCAAAATGAGCAGTTCTTC
TRBD1	few	TRBJ2-1	TRBV7-2	CASSPDRATYNEQFF	TGTGCCAGCAGCCCCGACAGGGCCACCTACAATGAGCAGTTCTTC
TRBD1	NA	TRBJ2-7	TRBV10-3	CATGTVNSYEQYF	TGTGCCACCGGGACAGTAAACTCCTACGAGCAGTACTTC
NA	NA	TRBJ2-7	TRBV11-2	CASSPGLIPWDEQYF	TGTGCCAGCAGCCCCGGTCTTATCCCTTGGGACGAGCAGTACTTC
TRBD2	few	TRBJ2-3	TRBV13	CASSKRSGGNTDTQYF	TGTGCCAGCAGCAAACGTAGCGGGGGGAACACAGATACGCAGTATTTT
NA	NA	TRBJ2-7	TRBV14	CASSVNDRAEQYF	TGTGCCAGCAGCGTAAACGACAGAGCCGAGCAGTACTTC
TRBD1	NA	TRBJ1-1	TRBV7-3	CASSQTRGRDRGRGDTEAFF	TGTGCCAGCAGTCAAACGCGGGGCCGGGACAGGGGGCGCGGGGACACTGAAGCTTTCTTT
NA	NA	TRBJ1-1	TRBV18	CASSPTEGTEAFF	TGTGCCAGCTCCCCAACTGAGGGAACTGAAGCTTTCTTT
TRBD1	few	TRBJ1-1	TRBV4-2	CASSQTRGGGTEAFF	TGTGCCAGCAGCCAAACGAGAGGGGGCGGCACTGAAGCTTTCTTT